The T cell receptor (beta chain) described here comes from a study of identical twins. This clonotype was picked up a small number of times. As yet, its antigen is unknown. Study conclusions and caveats: There is a chance that invariant MAIT and iNKT cells partially muddied zero-insertion analyses. Fewer insertions marked abundant cord blood beta clonotypes; young adult naive trended weakly, memory not at all.

V was pared by 4 bases and J by 5 bases, with 12 bases between. CDR3 length: 14 residues. Germline V gene lookup returns CDR1 SGHRS and CDR2 YFSETQ. TCRdb redid the calling of the 5' RACE reads with MiXCR, one entry per CDR3 protein. The sample carries 240,000 or so distinct CDR3 sequences, approximately 12% recorded once. These records were also assigned to another study, of yellow fever vaccine responses in identical twins. From that second work: Twins' T cell vaccine responses reportedly looked partly convergent, partly personalized.

The sequenced sample consisted of memory (CD45RO+) T cells sorted from blood. This clonotype was sampled from a woman aged 18-29 years in good health. The chain links TRBV5-1 to TRBJ1-4, with a tentative D call TRBD1 (5 bases). The CDR3 DNA sequence: TGCGCCAGCAGCAAGGAGGGGTGGAATGAAAAACTGTTTTTT. Translated, it gives CASSKEGWNEKLFF.